The clone carrying this TCR beta chain came up a few times. Its antigen is not identified. The data originate from a study of CD8 T cells in ankylosing spondylitis. Overall study results and limits: Some of these motif variants have turned up before, in reports on reactive arthritis synovial fluid and blood.

One entry per CDR3 protein, called by TCRdb with MiXCR from the 5' RACE reads. The data hold under 170,000 distinct CDR3 sequences, with approximately 44% observed a single time. Trimming took 7 bases from V and 10 from J, leaving 20 bases between them. This CDR3 contains 14 residues. J is TRBJ1-3 and V is TRBV12-3 or TRBV12-4; D is possibly TRBD1 (6 bases). Sequenced sample: synovial fluid, either unsorted or a sorted T cell fraction (not recorded which). This receptor was taken from a male donor with ankylosing spondylitis. The CDR3 DNA reads TGTGCCAGCACCCGGACAGACCCGCTGAGAACCATATATTTT. Translated, it gives CASTRTDPLRTIYF.